A selection of T cell receptor beta chains follows, all from one sample in a study of control samples from healthy donors and cancer patients. The repertoire was sequenced with immunoSEQ multiplex PCR; TCRdb's copy has only in-frame clones and lacks some. Altogether around 130,000 clones are present, around nine tenths being singletons, with the ten largest covering 12%. The specimen sequenced was blood. Every receptor here comes from a man in his thirties or forties in good health. The CDR3 runs from the conserved cysteine through the conserved F or W. D genes are given only for firm matches. Rows may omit the clone size; those that give it use once, few, many or a size class.

CDR3 DNA	CDR3 protein	V gene	D gene	J gene	clone size
TGTGCCAGCAGCTTATCCGCAGGGGCGACTTATAGCAATCAGCCCCAGCATTTT	CASSLSAGATYSNQPQHF	TRBV11-2	NA	TRBJ1-5	once
TGCAGCGTTGAAACCCACACCGCAGAGACCCAGTACTTC	CSVETHTAETQYF	TRBV29-1	NA	TRBJ2-5	NA
TGTGCCAGCAGCTTGGGGCTCGACAGTCGCAATCAGCCCCAGCATTTT	CASSLGLDSRNQPQHF	TRBV5-5	NA	TRBJ1-5	NA
TGTGCCAGCAGCTCCGGACTGATGACCTACAATGAGCAGTTCTTC	CASSSGLMTYNEQFF	TRBV5-6	NA	TRBJ2-1	NA
TGTGCCAGCAGCTTAGGTGACTCAGGGAATTCACCCCTCCACTTT	CASSLGDSGNSPLHF	TRBV7-8	NA	TRBJ1-6	NA
TGTGCTAGTGGTTTGCCGCTGAGGGAGCTGTTTTTT	CASGLPLRELFF	TRBV12-5	NA	TRBJ2-2	NA
TGTGCCAGCGGAACAGCGTTCACAGATACGCAGTATTTT	CASGTAFTDTQYF	TRBV5-8	NA	TRBJ2-3	NA
TGCGCCAGCAGCTTGGGGGCAGGGTATGAGCAGTTCTTC	CASSLGAGYEQFF	TRBV5-1	NA	TRBJ2-1	once
TGTGCCAGCAGTCCCAGTGAAAACTATGGCTACACCTTC	CASSPSENYGYTF	TRBV28	NA	TRBJ1-2	NA
TGTGCCACCAGCAGGGGACGACAGCTCCGCTCTGGGGCCAACGTCCTGACTTTC	CATSRGRQLRSGANVLTF	TRBV15	NA	TRBJ2-6	few
TGTGCCAGCAGTTCCGGACAGGGCAATCAGCCCCAGCATTTT	CASSSGQGNQPQHF	TRBV6-5	TRBD1	TRBJ1-5	few
TGTGCCAGTAGTAGTGCTCGGACAGGGAGGGGCGGGCAGCTGTTTTTT	CASSSARTGRGGQLFF	TRBV19	NA	TRBJ2-2	NA
TGTGCCAGCAGTCCTTCAGGGCGTTACACCGGGGAGCTGTTTTTT	CASSPSGRYTGELFF	TRBV6-5	NA	TRBJ2-2	NA
TGTGCCAGCAGTCTAGGGAGTCGAACTTTCTTT	CASSLGSRTFF	TRBV25-1	NA	TRBJ1-1	NA
TGTGCCAGCAGCCCGACCGGACAGGGGGCGAACACCGGGGAGCTGTTTTTT	CASSPTGQGANTGELFF	TRBV7-8	TRBD1	TRBJ2-2	NA
TGTGCCAGCAGTGAAGCGGTCGGGACAGAAAAACTGTTTTTT	CASSEAVGTEKLFF	TRBV6-1	NA	TRBJ1-4	NA
TGTGCCAGCAGCTTACAGACAGGGGCGTATCAGCCCCAGCATTTT	CASSLQTGAYQPQHF	TRBV7-2	TRBD1	TRBJ1-5	many
TGTGCCAGTAGTATGGGCCGGGATAGGCAGCCCCAGCATTTT	CASSMGRDRQPQHF	TRBV19	NA	TRBJ1-5	NA
TGTGCCAGCAGCGCAACCGGGACTATATTTAGGTATACGCAGTATTTT	CASSATGTIFRYTQYF	TRBV3-1/TRBV3-2	TRBD2	TRBJ2-3	NA
TGTGCCACCAGTGATCCACAGACAGGGGGCGCTTATGGCTACACCTTC	CATSDPQTGGAYGYTF	TRBV24-1	TRBD1	TRBJ1-2	NA
TGTGCCAGCAGCCCCAGGCTTAACTATGGCTACACCTTC	CASSPRLNYGYTF	TRBV4-2	NA	TRBJ1-2	once
TGTGCCAGCACCCCACAGGGGACTAGCAATCAGCCCCAGCATTTT	CASTPQGTSNQPQHF	TRBV6-6	TRBD1	TRBJ1-5	NA
TGTGCCAGCAGCCCGGGGGGGAATGAGCAGTTCTTC	CASSPGGNEQFF	TRBV28	TRBD2	TRBJ2-1	once
TGCGCCAGCAGCGGGACTAGCGGGGGGTTCACCGGGGAGCTGTTTTTT	CASSGTSGGFTGELFF	TRBV5-1	TRBD2	TRBJ2-2	NA
TGCGCCAGCAGCTTGAAGCCCTCGAACACCGGGGAGCTGTTTTTT	CASSLKPSNTGELFF	TRBV5-1	NA	TRBJ2-2	NA
TGTGCCAGTAGTATAGTCACGAGGGACTACGGGACTGAAGCTTTCTTT	CASSIVTRDYGTEAFF	TRBV19	NA	TRBJ1-1	NA
TGCGCCAGCAGACCATCAATTTCAAATCTGGGGAACACTGAAGCTTTCTTT	CASRPSISNLGNTEAFF	TRBV5-1	NA	TRBJ1-1	NA
TGTGCCAGTAGTATCGGTCCGGGCTACACTGAAGCTTTCTTT	CASSIGPGYTEAFF	TRBV19	NA	TRBJ1-1	NA